The 17 T cell receptor beta chains below all came from one sample that was sequenced in a study of cytomegalovirus exposure and HLA in healthy donors (dated by TCRdb to 2016 to 2017). Libraries were built with the immunoSEQ multiplex PCR assay. For the multiplex PCR, a mixture combining 60 forward primers for TCR Vbeta segments and 13 reverse primers for TCR Jbeta segments was used. In its TCRdb copy, this immuneACCESS table keeps in-frame sequences only and misses some clones. Where compared with another copy, unresolved V genes explain less than half of these, and the others have no known cause. A total of roughly 250,000 clones appear in this sample, about four fifths of them only once. Of the sample, about 2% falls within the top ten clones. What was sequenced was PBMCs. Receptors originate from a middle-aged woman in good health and CMV-seropositive.

The chain combines TRBV5-1 with TRBJ2-1; the match to TRBD2 covers 9 bases. Looked up from germline, CDR1 is SGHRS and CDR2 is YFSETQ. The V gene end was trimmed by 6 bases and the J gene end by 3 bases; junction bases not matched to a gene: 4. CDR3 length: 14 amino acids. The CDR3 loop reads CASTLAGLYNEQFF. In DNA, the CDR3 is TGCGCCAGCACGCTAGCGGGACTCTACAATGAGCAGTTCTTC.

The genes are TRBV27 and TRBJ2-6; D may be TRBD2 (6 bases). CDR3 length: 17 residues. Trimming cost V 2 bases and J 1 base, with 12 bases left between them. Germline CDR1 and CDR2: MNHEY and SMNVEV (reference sequence). CDR3: CASSLESGGSGANVLTF. The DNA of the CDR3 is TGTGCCAGCAGTTTAGAGTCAGGAGGGTCTGGGGCCAACGTCCTGACTTTC.

The chain carries TRBV25-1 and TRBJ2-5; no clear D gene. The CDR3 runs 11 residues. V lost 3 bases, J lost 11 bases, and 10 bases lay in between. Germline V lookup: CDR1 MGHDK, CDR2 SYGVNS. The CDR3 sequence: CASSDFVAQYF. The DNA for the CDR3 is TGTGCCAGCAGTGACTTCGTAGCTCAGTACTTC.

The V call is TRBV19, the J call TRBJ1-1; perhaps TRBD1 as D (5 bases). Germline V gene sequence: CDR1 LNHDA, CDR2 SQIVND (reference sequence). Between the trimmed V and J ends, which lost 4 bases and 1 base, there was a span of 10 bases. The CDR3 runs to 14 residues. CDR3 DNA sequence: TGTGCCAGTAGTAGAGGAGGGGAGAACACTGAAGCTTTCTTT. Amino acid sequence: CASSRGGENTEAFF. The whole variable domain, filled in from reference TRBV19 and TRBJ1-1, reads DGGITQSPKYLFRKEGQNVTLSCEQNLNHDAMYWYRQDPGQGLRLIYYSQIVNDFQKGDIAEGYSVSREKKESFPLTVTSAQKNPTAFYLCASSRGGENTEAFFGQGTRLTVV.

This chain connects TRBV11-3 to TRBJ2-1; 8 bases are a match to TRBD2. V lost 7 bases, J lost 10 bases, and 18 bases stayed unmatched. CDR1 and CDR2 from the germline V gene are SGHNT and YENEEA. The CDR3 contains 16 residues. DNA for the CDR3: TGTGCCAGCACCCGTCGGGTAGCGGGGCCCCTAAAGGAGCAGTTCTTC. Protein sequence: CASTRRVAGPLKEQFF. Drawing the rest from reference TRBV11-3 and TRBJ2-1, the complete variable domain is EAGVVQSPRYKIIEKKQPVAFWCNPISGHNTLYWYLQNLGQGPELLIRYENEEAVDDSQLPKDRFSAERLKGVDSTLKIQPAELGDSAVYLCASTRRVAGPLKEQFFGPGTRLTVL.

The CDR3 nucleotides are TGTGCCACTATACGGTCCAGCGGGAGTAACGGCGGGGAGCTGTTTTTT. Its protein product is CATIRSSGSNGGELFF. This chain joins TRBV7-9 and TRBJ2-2, with 8 bases lining up with TRBD2. Per the germline V gene, CDR1 is SEHNR and CDR2 is FQNEAQ (reference sequence). The ends lost 10 bases at V and 7 bases at J; junction bases unmatched: 17. The CDR3 is 16 amino acids.

The chain couples TRBV18 to TRBJ2-3, with TRBD1 identical over 7 bases. V trimming: 8 bases; J trimming: 6 bases; junction bases outside the gene matches: 5. Germline V gene sequence: CDR1 KGHSH, CDR2 LQKENI. The CDR3 length is 12 residues. This CDR3 reads CASGDSGDTQYF. The CDR3 DNA sequence: TGTGCCAGCGGGGACAGTGGGGATACGCAGTATTTT.

This rearrangement joins TRBV4-3 to TRBJ2-2; D gene ambiguous. Germline-derived CDR1 and CDR2 are LGHNA and YSLEER. The V end was cut by 1 base, the J end by 0 bases, with 9 bases between. This CDR3 has 16 amino acids. The CDR3 here is CASSQASEPNTGELFF. The CDR3 DNA is TGCGCCAGCAGCCAAGCTTCGGAGCCGAACACCGGGGAGCTGTTTTTT.

This clone was found once. The rearrangement uses TRBV11-2 and TRBJ2-7; D not certain. Germline CDR1 is SGHAT and CDR2 is FQNNGV. V was cut by 3 bases and J by 4 bases, with 13 bases left in between. This CDR3 spans 14 amino acids. The CDR3 sequence: CASSFPSSFYEQYF. CDR3 bases: TGTGCCAGCAGCTTCCCCAGTTCATTTTACGAGCAGTACTTC. Filled out from reference TRBV11-2 and TRBJ2-7, the complete variable domain reads EAGVAQSPRYKIIEKRQSVAFWCNPISGHATLYWYQQILGQGPKLLIQFQNNGVVDDSQLPKDRFSAERLKGVDSTLKIQPAKLEDSAVYLCASSFPSSFYEQYFGPGTRLTVT.

This clone was observed once. The V and J genes are TRBV2 and TRBJ2-7, with TRBD1 matching over 7 bases. The CDR3 is 14 amino acids. Looked up from germline, CDR1 is SNHLY and CDR2 is FYNNEI. Trimming at V came to 6 bases and at J to 3 bases, leaving 8 bases not matched to a gene. CDR3 sequence reads: CASRGQRYSYEQYF. The CDR3 DNA reads TGTGCCAGCAGGGGACAGAGGTATAGCTACGAGCAGTACTTC. Drawing the rest from reference TRBV2 and TRBJ2-7, the complete variable domain is EPEVTQTPSHQVTQMGQEVILRCVPISNHLYFYWYRQILGQKVEFLVSFYNNEISEKSEIFDDQFSVERPDGSNFTLKIRSTKLEDSAMYFCASRGQRYSYEQYFGPGTRLTVT.

The chain carries TRBV15 and TRBJ2-3, with 13 positions matching TRBD2. Per germline, CDR1 LNHNV and CDR2 YYDKDF (reference sequence). J was trimmed by 2 bases and V by 3 bases; bases with no gene match: 11. The CDR3 has 19 residues. In DNA form, the CDR3 reads TGTGCCACCAGCAGGGGGAGAACTAGCGGGAGGGCTGACACAGATACGCAGTATTTT. This gives the protein CATSRGRTSGRADTDTQYF.

This chain uses TRBV12-1 with TRBJ2-1; the DNA was not used to check the table's D call, TRBD2. TRBV12-1 is a recognized pseudogene. The CDR3 covers 17 residues. The CDR3, as DNA: TGTGCCAGCAGCTTTGGAGATAGCGGGCCCGGGGGGGTTAAGCAGTTCTTC. Translation: CASSFGDSGPGGVKQFF.

V usage is TRBV7-6 and J usage is TRBJ1-1; D is uncertain. With 5 bases removed from V and 2 bases from J, the gap between germline ends came to 9 bases. The CDR3 extends over 13 amino acids. Germline V gene lookup returns CDR1 SGHVS and CDR2 FNYEAQ. The CDR3 loop is CASSPGRNTEAFF. CDR3 coding DNA: TGTGCCAGCAGCCCCGGGAGAAACACTGAAGCTTTCTTT.

This chain connects TRBV9 to TRBJ1-1; D is perhaps TRBD1 (5 bases). Germline-derived CDR1 and CDR2 are SGDLS and YYNGEE. Deletions cut 4 bases from V and 8 bases from J, with 12 bases between. This CDR3 spans 12 amino acids. The CDR3 DNA is TGTGCCAGCAGCTCTGCGGGGGGGGAAGCTTTCTTT. The encoded protein is CASSSAGGEAFF.

Comment on this clone: Other DNA sequences in the sample encode the same CDR3. The rearrangement joins TRBV5-1 to TRBJ2-1, with 12 bases matching TRBD2. Germline CDR1 and CDR2: SGHRS and YFSETQ. Germline trimming cut 4 bases from V and 6 bases from J; bases unmatched to any gene: 5. The CDR3 runs to 15 residues. CDR3 region: CASSPGTSGSNEQFF. CDR3 nucleotides: TGCGCCAGCAGCCCGGGGACTAGCGGGTCCAATGAGCAGTTCTTC. Based on the CDR3 plus reference TRBV5-1 and TRBJ2-1, the full variable domain is KAGVTQTPRYLIKTRGQQVTLSCSPISGHRSVSWYQQTPGQGLQFLFEYFSETQRNKGNFPGRFSGRQFSNSRSEMNVSTLELGDSALYLCASSPGTSGSNEQFFGPGTRLTVL.

The chain links TRBV7-9 to TRBJ2-1, with TRBD2 as a possible D gene (5 bases). The V gene lost 2 bases and the J gene lost 2 bases, with 13 bases spanning the gap. Per the germline V gene, CDR1 is SEHNR and CDR2 is FQNEAQ (reference sequence). The CDR3 extends over 16 amino acids. The DNA for the CDR3 is TGTGCCAGCAGCTTACCAGCGGCCATCCCCTACAATGAGCAGTTCTTC. Its protein is CASSLPAAIPYNEQFF.

J is TRBJ2-1 and V is TRBV25-1; 12 nucleotides match TRBD2. The germline V gene has CDR1 MGHDK and CDR2 SYGVNS. The CDR3 is 16 amino acids. V was pared by 8 bases and J by 7 bases, with 12 bases of the junction left unmatched. CDR3 protein: CASRKTSGSFTNEQFF. The DNA for the CDR3 is TGTGCCAGCCGTAAGACTAGCGGGAGTTTTACGAATGAGCAGTTCTTC.